The 32 T cell receptor beta chains listed next were all sequenced from one sample in a study of OX40 agonist ivuxolimab in advanced cancers. Only in-frame clones appear in the TCRdb table, and some are missing; sequencing was by immunoSEQ multiplex PCR. The sample has 79,000 or so clones, about 90% seen once. The material sequenced was CD4+ or CD8+ T cells sorted from blood, taken in a trial of the OX40 agonist ivuxolimab. These receptors all stem from an adult with an advanced solid tumor such as melanoma, head and neck, liver or kidney cancer.

This sequence joins TRBV10-1 and TRBJ2-5, with D possibly matching TRBD2 (5 bases). Germline CDR1 WNHNN, CDR2 SYGVQD (reference sequence). This CDR3 comprises 13 residues. Between the trimmed V and J ends, which lost 4 bases and 2 bases, there was a span of 8 bases. DNA of the CDR3: TGCGCCAGCAGTGCCCAGCGGCAAGAGACCCAGTACTTC. This encodes CASSAQRQETQYF.

The chain links TRBV9 to TRBJ1-3; possible D gene TRBD1, 5 bases. There are 16 residues in the CDR3. Deletions cut 2 bases from V and 0 bases from J, with 12 bases between. CDR1 and CDR2 from the germline V gene are SGDLS and YYNGEE. The CDR3 DNA sequence: TGTGCCAGCAGCGTCCTACCGGGGGACTCTGGAAACACCATATATTTT. The encoded protein is CASSVLPGDSGNTIYF.

CDR3 sequence reads: CASSLSTGTGANVLTF. CDR3 nucleotide sequence: TGTGCCAGCAGCTTGTCGACAGGGACTGGGGCCAACGTCCTGACTTTC. The chain couples TRBV7-3 to TRBJ2-6; 7 nucleotides align to TRBD1. J gave up 2 bases and V 3 bases, and 4 bases lay outside the gene matches. The CDR3 has 16 residues. The V gene's germline CDR1 is SGHTA and CDR2 FQGTGA.

The J gene is TRBJ1-5, the V gene TRBV7-2; D is undetermined. V was shortened by 4 bases and J by 5 bases, with 9 bases between the two germline ends. Germline lookup yields CDR1 SGHTA and CDR2 FQGNSA. The CDR3 is 13 amino acids. The CDR3 reads CASSSPGHQPQHF. The CDR3 nucleotides are TGTGCCAGCAGCTCCCCCGGGCATCAGCCCCAGCATTTT. The full variable domain, completed using reference TRBV7-2 and TRBJ1-5, is GAGVSQSPSNKVTEKGKDVELRCDPISGHTALYWYRQSLGQGLEFLIYFQGNSAPDKSGLPSDRFSAERTGGSVSTLTIQRTQQEDSAVYLCASSSPGHQPQHFGDGTRLSIL.

The chain carries TRBV19 and TRBJ2-5; unclear D gene. The CDR3 runs 15 residues. Between the trimmed V and J ends, which lost 2 bases and 2 bases, there was a span of 12 bases. Germline CDR1 reads LNHDA; CDR2 reads SQIVND (reference sequence). CDR3: CASSISGRQQETQYF. The CDR3, as DNA: TGTGCCAGTAGTATATCGGGCAGGCAGCAAGAGACCCAGTACTTC.

This clone has more than one count but fewer than ten. V and J are TRBV19 and TRBJ1-1; D remains ambiguous. Trimming left V 5 bases short and J 1 base short, with 8 bases between. The CDR3 extends over 13 amino acids. The germline gives CDR1 LNHDA, CDR2 SQIVND (reference sequence). The chain's CDR3 is CASSLPGNTEAFF. The CDR3 nucleotides are TGTGCCAGTAGTCTTCCGGGGAACACTGAAGCTTTCTTT.

V is TRBV5-1 and J is TRBJ1-4; 8 bases align to TRBD1. This CDR3 is built from 14 residues. Trimming at V came to 2 bases and at J to 8 bases, leaving 5 bases not matched to a gene. Looked up from germline, CDR1 is SGHRS and CDR2 is YFSETQ. The CDR3 DNA follows: TGCGCCAGCAGCTTTGGACAGGGAGACGAAAAACTGTTTTTT. Amino acids: CASSFGQGDEKLFF. Filled out from reference TRBV5-1 and TRBJ1-4, the complete variable domain reads KAGVTQTPRYLIKTRGQQVTLSCSPISGHRSVSWYQQTPGQGLQFLFEYFSETQRNKGNFPGRFSGRQFSNSRSEMNVSTLELGDSALYLCASSFGQGDEKLFFGSGTQLSVL.

This chain connects TRBV28 to TRBJ2-5; D may be TRBD1 (5 bases). This CDR3 is 17 amino acids long. Deletions cut 3 bases from V and 1 base from J, with 18 bases between. From germline, CDR1 is MDHEN and CDR2 SYDVKM. CDR3 sequence (DNA): TGTGCCAGCAGTTTGAGGCATCCCGACAGAGGCCAAGAGACCCAGTACTTC. Amino acid sequence: CASSLRHPDRGQETQYF.

The CDR3 reads CASSKSTTEAFF. The CDR3 DNA sequence: TGTGCCAGCAGTAAATCCACCACTGAAGCTTTCTTT. The genes are TRBV6-5 and TRBJ1-1; no clear D. The CDR3 is made up of 12 amino acids. Looked up from germline, CDR1 is MNHEY and CDR2 is SVGAGI. The V end lost 5 bases, the J end lost 4 bases, and 8 bases lay between the germline ends.

As for this clone: The same CDR3 can be traced to other DNA sequences in this sample. The V and J genes are TRBV23-1 and TRBJ2-5; 8 nucleotides match TRBD1. TRBV23-1 is recorded as an ORF, its role being uncertain. Trimming took 10 bases from V and 1 from J; bases not matched to a gene: 2. CDR3 size: 12 residues. The CDR3 coding sequence is TGCGCCATCACAGGGGGCCAAGAGACCCAGTACTTC. Amino acid sequence: CAITGGQETQYF.

The CDR3 nucleotides are TGTGCCAGTAGGTTGGCGGGAGCGGTACAATATGGCTACACCTTC. Translating gives CASRLAGAVQYGYTF. The chain is built from TRBV19 and TRBJ1-2; D is uncertain. The CDR3 extends over 15 amino acids. Trimming pared 6 bases from V and 5 bases from J, leaving 19 bases between. Germline CDR1 LNHDA, CDR2 SQIVND (reference sequence).

V is TRBV5-1 and J is TRBJ1-1; possibly TRBD1 for D (5 bases). Per the germline V gene, CDR1 is SGHRS and CDR2 is YFSETQ. V gave up 0 bases and J gave up 1 base, with 10 bases separating them. CDR3 length: 15 amino acids. Here the CDR3 reads CASSLVGVSNTEAFF. The CDR3 nucleotides are TGCGCCAGCAGCTTGGTGGGGGTCTCGAACACTGAAGCTTTCTTT.

This rearrangement joins TRBV30 to TRBJ2-7; D unclear. Germline V gene data show CDR1 as GTSNPN and CDR2 as SVGIG (reference sequence). This CDR3 spans 12 amino acids. V lost 0 bases, J lost 6 bases, and 9 bases lay in between. CDR3 bases: TGTGCCTGGAGTGTTAGAGGATCCGAGCAGTACTTC. Its translation is CAWSVRGSEQYF.

The chain joins TRBV1 to TRBJ2-7; whether TRBD1, the table's D call, matches the DNA was not checked. TRBV1 is a pseudogene locus. The CDR3 is made up of 17 amino acids. The DNA of the CDR3 is TGCACCAGCAGCCAAGTCCCCCCAGGACAGGGAGGCGGCGAGCAGTACTTC. Translated, it gives CTSSQVPPGQGGGEQYF.

The V and J genes are TRBV19 and TRBJ1-1; D remains ambiguous. Per germline, CDR1 LNHDA and CDR2 SQIVND (reference sequence). This CDR3 has 13 amino acids. V lost 5 bases to trimming and J lost 5 bases, with 12 bases between them. In DNA form, the CDR3 reads TGTGCCAGTAGTGATGGACGAGGGACTGAAGCTTTCTTT. It yields the protein CASSDGRGTEAFF.

This chain links TRBV28 with TRBJ2-2, with 7 bases aligning to TRBD2. After removal of 6 bases from V and 0 bases from J, the junction contained 4 bases not matched to a gene. The germline V gene has CDR1 MDHEN and CDR2 SYDVKM. The CDR3 spans 15 residues. This CDR3 is CASRSSGANTGELFF. CDR3 coding DNA: TGTGCCAGCAGGTCCAGCGGGGCGAACACCGGGGAGCTGTTTTTT.

V and J are TRBV28 and TRBJ1-4; the match to TRBD1 covers 7 bases. This CDR3 comprises 14 residues. The trim removed 6 bases at V and 3 bases at J, leaving 4 bases unmatched. Germline lookup yields CDR1 MDHEN and CDR2 SYDVKM. The CDR3 is CASRAGGSNEKLFF. CDR3 nucleotide sequence: TGTGCCAGCAGGGCAGGGGGTTCTAATGAAAAACTGTTTTTT.

The chain is built from TRBV2 and TRBJ2-1; no firm D call. CDR3 length: 11 residues. V lost 7 bases, J lost 8 bases, and 9 bases lay in between. Germline loops: CDR1 SNHLY, CDR2 FYNNEI. CDR3 residues: CASTPDHEQFF. The DNA of the CDR3 is TGTGCCAGCACCCCCGACCATGAGCAGTTCTTC.

The chain carries TRBV27 and TRBJ2-3; TRBD2 aligns across 7 bases. Losses at the gene ends were 8 bases for V and 2 bases for J; bases not matched to a gene: 7. Germline V CDR1 and CDR2: MNHEY, SMNVEV (reference sequence). The length of the CDR3 is 14 residues. The chain's CDR3 is CASSWRLATDTQYF. In DNA form, the CDR3 reads TGTGCCAGCTCCTGGCGACTAGCCACAGATACGCAGTATTTT.

This clone was seen a few times. The V and J genes are TRBV6-1 and TRBJ1-3, with TRBD1 matching over 7 bases. Germline V gene lookup returns CDR1 MNHNS and CDR2 SASEGT. The CDR3 covers 13 residues. V trimming: 10 bases; J trimming: 4 bases; junction bases outside the gene matches: 7. Here the CDR3 reads CATDRTRGNTIYF. DNA of the CDR3: TGTGCCACGGACAGGACCAGGGGAAACACCATATATTTT.

This rearrangement joins TRBV27 to TRBJ1-2; 8 bases are a match to TRBD1. Germline trimming cut 5 bases from V and 6 bases from J; bases unmatched to any gene: 11. There are 15 residues in the CDR3. The germline V gene encodes CDR1 MNHEY and CDR2 SMNVEV (reference sequence). The CDR3 protein is CASSQLQGARNGYTF. CDR3 in DNA: TGTGCCAGCAGTCAATTGCAGGGGGCGCGCAATGGCTACACCTTC.

The chain uses TRBV5-1 and TRBJ1-1; D is ambiguous. Germline-derived CDR1 and CDR2 are SGHRS and YFSETQ. The CDR3 extends over 13 amino acids. V gave up 4 bases and J gave up 8 bases, with 15 bases separating them. The CDR3 here is CASSLPGRLEAFF. The CDR3 DNA reads TGCGCCAGCAGCCTCCCGGGGAGGCTAGAAGCTTTCTTT.

This sequence joins TRBV30 and TRBJ2-5, with D possibly being TRBD2 (6 bases). V was trimmed by 0 bases and J by 9 bases, leaving 8 bases between them. The CDR3 spans 11 residues. The germline V gene encodes CDR1 GTSNPN and CDR2 SVGIG (reference sequence). CDR3 DNA: TGTGCCTGGAGTGTTGGGGGGTCCCAGTACTTC. Translated: CAWSVGGSQYF.

V is TRBV2 and J is TRBJ2-2; D might be TRBD1 (5 bases). Germline CDR1 reads SNHLY; CDR2 reads FYNNEI. Deletions cut 3 bases from V and 7 bases from J, with 12 bases between. This CDR3 region has 14 residues. The CDR3 sequence: CASSDLRQYGELFF. CDR3 nucleotide sequence: TGTGCCAGCAGTGACCTCCGACAGTACGGGGAGCTGTTTTTT.

The V gene is TRBV7-9, the J gene TRBJ1-3, with D possibly matching TRBD1 (6 bases). With 1 base removed from V and 0 bases from J, the gap between germline ends came to 13 bases. Germline CDR1 reads SEHNR; CDR2 reads FQNEAQ (reference sequence). This CDR3 is built from 17 residues. The CDR3 spells CASSLVGGRVSGNTIYF. CDR3 nucleotide sequence: TGTGCCAGCAGCTTAGTAGGGGGACGGGTCTCTGGAAACACCATATATTTT. Drawing the rest from reference TRBV7-9 and TRBJ1-3, the complete variable domain is DTGVSQNPRHKITKRGQNVTFRCDPISEHNRLYWYRQTLGQGPEFLTYFQNEAQLEKSRLLSDRFSAERPKGSFSTLEIQRTEQGDSAMYLCASSLVGGRVSGNTIYFGEGSWLTVV.

The gene calls are TRBV2 and TRBJ2-5; D possibly corresponds to TRBD2 (7 bases). This CDR3 is built from 13 residues. Germline assignment: CDR1 SNHLY and CDR2 FYNNEI. V gave up 7 bases and J gave up 4 bases, with 13 bases separating them. The CDR3 is CASNGGLGETQYF. The CDR3 nucleotides are TGTGCCAGCAACGGGGGGCTGGGAGAGACCCAGTACTTC.

The rearrangement uses TRBV6-6 and TRBJ1-2; TRBD1 is a possible D gene (6 bases). V dropped 5 bases and J dropped 8 bases, with 18 bases sitting between them. The CDR3 spans 14 residues. Germline CDR1 and CDR2: MNHNY and SVGAGI (reference sequence). CDR3 loop: CASSQDSSAGGYTF. DNA of the CDR3: TGTGCCAGCAGTCAGGACAGCTCGGCGGGCGGCTACACCTTC.

This sequence joins TRBV29-1 and TRBJ2-7; 7 bases line up with TRBD1. The germline CDR1 and CDR2 sequences are SQVTM and ANQGSEA. The CDR3 sequence is 14 residues long. V lost 5 bases, J lost 0 bases, and 7 bases stayed unmatched. The CDR3 sequence: CSVTTGTVSYEQYF. The CDR3 DNA is TGCAGCGTTACAACCGGGACAGTCTCCTACGAGCAGTACTTC.

The V call is TRBV7-9, the J call TRBJ2-3, with 13 bases matching TRBD2. This CDR3 has 17 residues. V gave up 1 base and J gave up 5 bases; unmatched junction bases: 6. In germline, CDR1 is SEHNR, CDR2 FQNEAQ (reference sequence). CDR3 in amino acids: CASSLEATSGRRDTQYF. CDR3 bases: TGTGCCAGCAGCTTAGAGGCGACTAGCGGGAGGAGAGATACGCAGTATTTT.

The rearrangement links TRBV28 to TRBJ2-7, with unresolved D. Trimming pared 3 bases from V and 4 bases from J, leaving 13 bases between. CDR3 size: 14 residues. CDR1 and CDR2 from the germline V gene are MDHEN and SYDVKM. The CDR3 nucleotides are TGTGCCAGCAGTTTCTATGAGAACTTTTACGAGCAGTACTTC. Protein product: CASSFYENFYEQYF.

CDR3 protein: CASSPSIGPDTQYF. For the CDR3, the DNA is TGCGCCAGCAGCCCTTCAATCGGGCCAGATACGCAGTATTTT. This rearrangement joins TRBV4-3 to TRBJ2-3, with D uncertain. Trimming stripped 4 bases from V and 4 bases from J, with 12 bases between. This CDR3 has 14 residues. Germline CDR1 is LGHNA and CDR2 is YSLEER.

The chain uses TRBV9 and TRBJ2-1, with unresolved D. The V and J ends lost 0 bases and 1 base respectively, with 11 bases between them. The CDR3 runs to 16 residues. CDR1 and CDR2 from the germline V gene are SGDLS and YYNGEE. The CDR3 sequence is CASSVDWRRSYNEQFF. In DNA form, the CDR3 reads TGTGCCAGCAGCGTAGATTGGCGGAGATCCTACAATGAGCAGTTCTTC.